This T cell receptor (beta chain) derives from a study of PD-1 blockade in classical Hodgkin lymphoma. Time point noted: cycle 4 day 1 (C4D1), after less than 7 weeks of nivolumab. Brentuximab vedotin exposure varied, and every patient relapsed after autologous stem cell transplantation. Assay: immunoSEQ multiplex PCR; the TCRdb copy retains only in-frame clones and omits some. The sample lists 26,000 or so clones; around three quarters were seen once. The CDR3 is made up of 14 amino acids. Trimming took 4 bases from V and 8 from J, leaving 16 bases between them. Germline CDR1 SGHDN, CDR2 FVKESK. The sequence derives from a human donor with classical Hodgkin lymphoma. The specimen was peripheral blood mononuclear cells (PBMCs), collected before the fourth cycle of nivolumab. The V and J genes are TRBV14 and TRBJ2-3, with a possible D match to TRBD1 (6 bases). CDR3 in DNA: TGTGCCAGCAGCCGACAGGCCTTCGGAAGTACGCAGTATTTT. Encoded protein: CASSRQAFGSTQYF. Full variable domain (remainder filled in from reference TRBV14 and TRBJ2-3): EAGVTQFPSHSVIEKGQTVTLRCDPISGHDNLYWYRRVMGKEIKFLLHFVKESKQDESGMPNNRFLAERTGGTYSTLKVQPAELEDSGVYFCASSRQAFGSTQYFGPGTRLTVL.